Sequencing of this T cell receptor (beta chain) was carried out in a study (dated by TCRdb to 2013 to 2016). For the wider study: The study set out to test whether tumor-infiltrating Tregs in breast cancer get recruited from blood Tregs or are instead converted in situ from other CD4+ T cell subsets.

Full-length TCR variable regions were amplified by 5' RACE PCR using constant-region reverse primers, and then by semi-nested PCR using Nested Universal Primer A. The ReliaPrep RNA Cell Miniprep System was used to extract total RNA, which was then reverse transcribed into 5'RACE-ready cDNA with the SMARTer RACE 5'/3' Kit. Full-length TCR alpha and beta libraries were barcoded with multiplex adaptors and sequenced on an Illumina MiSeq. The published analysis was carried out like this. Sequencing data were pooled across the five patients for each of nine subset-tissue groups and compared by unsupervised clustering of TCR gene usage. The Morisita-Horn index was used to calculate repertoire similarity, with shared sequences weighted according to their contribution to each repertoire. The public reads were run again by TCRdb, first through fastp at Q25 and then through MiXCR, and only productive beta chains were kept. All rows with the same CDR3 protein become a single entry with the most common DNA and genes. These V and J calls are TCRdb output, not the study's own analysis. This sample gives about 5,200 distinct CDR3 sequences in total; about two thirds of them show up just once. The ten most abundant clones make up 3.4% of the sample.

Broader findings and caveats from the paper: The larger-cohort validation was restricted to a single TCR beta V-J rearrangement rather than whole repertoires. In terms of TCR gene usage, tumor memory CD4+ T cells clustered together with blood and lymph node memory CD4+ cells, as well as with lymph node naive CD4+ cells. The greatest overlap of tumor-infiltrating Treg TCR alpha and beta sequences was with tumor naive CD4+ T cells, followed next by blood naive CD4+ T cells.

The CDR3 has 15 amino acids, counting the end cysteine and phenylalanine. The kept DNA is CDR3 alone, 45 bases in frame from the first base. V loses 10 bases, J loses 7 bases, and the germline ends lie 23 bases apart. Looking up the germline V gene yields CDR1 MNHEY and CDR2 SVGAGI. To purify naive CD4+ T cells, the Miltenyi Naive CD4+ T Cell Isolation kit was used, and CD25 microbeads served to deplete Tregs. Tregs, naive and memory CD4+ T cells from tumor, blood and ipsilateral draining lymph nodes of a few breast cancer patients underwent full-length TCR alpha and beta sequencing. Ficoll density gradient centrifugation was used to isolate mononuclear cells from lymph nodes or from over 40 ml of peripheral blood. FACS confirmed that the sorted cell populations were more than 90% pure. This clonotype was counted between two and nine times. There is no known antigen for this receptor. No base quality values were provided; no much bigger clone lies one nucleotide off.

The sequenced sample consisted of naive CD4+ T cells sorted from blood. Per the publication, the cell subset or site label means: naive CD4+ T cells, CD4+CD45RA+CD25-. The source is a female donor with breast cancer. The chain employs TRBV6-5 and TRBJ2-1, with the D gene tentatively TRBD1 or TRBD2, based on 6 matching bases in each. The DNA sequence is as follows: TGTGCCATCAGGGAGGACAGCGCTGGAGGAAATGAGCAGTTCTTC. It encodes CAIREDSAGGNEQFF.